This T cell receptor (beta chain) was documented in a study of type 1 regulatory T cells. As for the study in general: T-allo10 is an in vitro-generated, Tr1-enriched CD4 T cell product specific for alloantigen.

TCRdb recomputed calls from the reads with MiXCR, one row per CDR3 protein. The table lists approximately 100,000 distinct CDR3 sequences, around a third of them singletons. The CDR3 has 14 amino acids. Trimming cost V 6 bases and J 0 bases, with 11 bases left between them. This clonotype was seen only a few times. This chain connects TRBV12-3 or TRBV12-4 to TRBJ1-1, with D unclear. Specimen: CD4+ T cells, either the whole sample or a sorted fraction (not recorded which). This sequence originates from a human donor in good health. This CDR3 is CASSRRHLNTEAFF. CDR3 coding DNA: TGTGCCAGCAGCCGACGACACCTGAACACTGAAGCTTTCTTT.